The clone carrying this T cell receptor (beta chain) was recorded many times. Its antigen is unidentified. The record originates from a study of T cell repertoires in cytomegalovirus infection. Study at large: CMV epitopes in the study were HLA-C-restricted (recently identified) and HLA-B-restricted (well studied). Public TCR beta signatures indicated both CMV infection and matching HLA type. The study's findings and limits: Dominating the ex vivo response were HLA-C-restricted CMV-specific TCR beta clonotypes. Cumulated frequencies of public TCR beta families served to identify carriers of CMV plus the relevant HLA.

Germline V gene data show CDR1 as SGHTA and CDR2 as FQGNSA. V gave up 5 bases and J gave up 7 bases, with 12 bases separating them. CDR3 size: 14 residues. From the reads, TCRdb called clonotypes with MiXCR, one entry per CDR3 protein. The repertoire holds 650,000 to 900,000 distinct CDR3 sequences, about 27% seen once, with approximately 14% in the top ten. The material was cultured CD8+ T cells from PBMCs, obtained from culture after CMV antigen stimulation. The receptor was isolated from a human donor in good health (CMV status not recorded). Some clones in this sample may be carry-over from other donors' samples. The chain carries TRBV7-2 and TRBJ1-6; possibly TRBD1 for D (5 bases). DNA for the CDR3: TGTGCCAGCAGCACCGGGACGCGGAATTCACCCCTCCACTTT. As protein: CASSTGTRNSPLHF.